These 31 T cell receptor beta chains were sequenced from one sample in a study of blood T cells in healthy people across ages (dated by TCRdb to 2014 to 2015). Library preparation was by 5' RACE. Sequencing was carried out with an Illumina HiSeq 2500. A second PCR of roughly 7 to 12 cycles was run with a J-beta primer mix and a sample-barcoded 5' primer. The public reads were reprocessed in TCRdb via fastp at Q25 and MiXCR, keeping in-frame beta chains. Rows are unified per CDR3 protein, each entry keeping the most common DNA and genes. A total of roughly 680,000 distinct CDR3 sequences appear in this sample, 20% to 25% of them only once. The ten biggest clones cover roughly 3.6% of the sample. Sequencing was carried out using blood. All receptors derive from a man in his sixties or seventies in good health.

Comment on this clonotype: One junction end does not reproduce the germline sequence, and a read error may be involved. CDR3: CSAASEQGHF. For the CDR3, the DNA is TGCAGTGCTGCCTCGGAGCAGGGGCATTTT. The genes are TRBV20-1 and TRBJ2-3, with D possibly TRBD1 on 6 matching bases. The length of the CDR3 is 10 residues. Germline V gene data show CDR1 as DFQATT and CDR2 as SNEGSKA (reference sequence).

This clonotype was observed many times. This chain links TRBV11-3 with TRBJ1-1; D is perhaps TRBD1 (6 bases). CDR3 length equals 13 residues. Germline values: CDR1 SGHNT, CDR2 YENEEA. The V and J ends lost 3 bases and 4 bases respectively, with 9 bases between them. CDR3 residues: CASSFTGSTEAFF. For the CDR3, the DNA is TGTGCCAGCAGCTTTACAGGGAGCACTGAAGCTTTCTTT.

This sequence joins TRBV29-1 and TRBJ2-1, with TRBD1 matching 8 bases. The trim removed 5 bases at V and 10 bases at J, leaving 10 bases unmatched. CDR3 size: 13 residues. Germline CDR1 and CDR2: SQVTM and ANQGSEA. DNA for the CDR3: TGCAGCGTTTTTCCCTACGCAGGGGGCGAGCAGTTCTTC. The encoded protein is CSVFPYAGGEQFF.

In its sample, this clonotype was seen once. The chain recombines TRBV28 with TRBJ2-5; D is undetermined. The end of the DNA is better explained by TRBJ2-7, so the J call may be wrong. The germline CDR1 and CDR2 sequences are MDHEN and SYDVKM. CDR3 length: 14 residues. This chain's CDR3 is CASSLRGHPYEQYF. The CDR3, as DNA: TGTGCCAGCAGTTTACGAGGTCACCCCTACGAGCAGTACTTC.

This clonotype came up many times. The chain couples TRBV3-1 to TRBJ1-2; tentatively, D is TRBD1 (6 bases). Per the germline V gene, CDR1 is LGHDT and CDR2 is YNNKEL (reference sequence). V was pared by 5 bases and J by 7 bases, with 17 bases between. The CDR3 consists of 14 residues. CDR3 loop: CASSAGNNRVGYTF. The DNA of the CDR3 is TGTGCCAGCAGCGCAGGAAACAACAGGGTTGGCTACACCTTC.

This CDR3 reads CAWGVAYGYTF. In DNA, the CDR3 is TGTGCCTGGGGGGTTGCCTATGGCTACACCTTC. The chain uses TRBV30 and TRBJ1-2; D is ambiguous. V lost 5 bases, J lost 4 bases, and 8 bases lay in between. The germline V gene has CDR1 GTSNPN and CDR2 SVGIG (reference sequence). CDR3 size: 11 residues.

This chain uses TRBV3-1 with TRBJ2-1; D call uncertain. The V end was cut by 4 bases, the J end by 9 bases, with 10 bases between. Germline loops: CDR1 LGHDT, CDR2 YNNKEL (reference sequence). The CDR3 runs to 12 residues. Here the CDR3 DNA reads TGTGCCAGCAGCCGAGTTAATAGTGAGCAGTTCTTC. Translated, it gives CASSRVNSEQFF.

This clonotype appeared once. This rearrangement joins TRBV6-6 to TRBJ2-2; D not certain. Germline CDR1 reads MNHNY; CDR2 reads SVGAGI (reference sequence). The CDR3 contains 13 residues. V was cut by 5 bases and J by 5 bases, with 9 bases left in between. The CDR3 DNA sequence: TGTGCCAGCAGTGCCCGAGAGACCGGGGAGCTGTTTTTT. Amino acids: CASSARETGELFF.

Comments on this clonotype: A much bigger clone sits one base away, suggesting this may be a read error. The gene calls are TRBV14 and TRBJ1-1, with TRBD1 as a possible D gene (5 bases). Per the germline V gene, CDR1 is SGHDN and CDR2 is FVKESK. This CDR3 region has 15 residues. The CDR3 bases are TGTGCCAGCAGCCATTCCTCTGGGGGAGCGGCTGAATCTTTCTTT. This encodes CASSHSSGGAAESFF.

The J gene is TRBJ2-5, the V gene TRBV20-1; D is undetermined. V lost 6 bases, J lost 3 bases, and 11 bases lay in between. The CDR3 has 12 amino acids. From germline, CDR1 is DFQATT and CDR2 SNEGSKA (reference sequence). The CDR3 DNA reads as TGCAGTGCCCTGACACCCGAAGAGACCCAGTACTTC. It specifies CSALTPEETQYF.

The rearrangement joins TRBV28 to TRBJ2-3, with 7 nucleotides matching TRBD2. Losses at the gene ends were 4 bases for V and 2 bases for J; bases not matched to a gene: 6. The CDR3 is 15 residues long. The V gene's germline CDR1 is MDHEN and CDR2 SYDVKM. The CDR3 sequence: CASSWGGPHTDTQYF. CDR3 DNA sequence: TGTGCCAGCAGTTGGGGGGGACCACACACAGATACGCAGTATTTT.

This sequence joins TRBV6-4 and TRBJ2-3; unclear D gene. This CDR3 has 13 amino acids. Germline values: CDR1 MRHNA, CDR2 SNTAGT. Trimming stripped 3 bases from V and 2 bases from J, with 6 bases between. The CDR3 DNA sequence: TGTGCCAGCAGTGATGGCAACACAGATACGCAGTATTTT. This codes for CASSDGNTDTQYF.

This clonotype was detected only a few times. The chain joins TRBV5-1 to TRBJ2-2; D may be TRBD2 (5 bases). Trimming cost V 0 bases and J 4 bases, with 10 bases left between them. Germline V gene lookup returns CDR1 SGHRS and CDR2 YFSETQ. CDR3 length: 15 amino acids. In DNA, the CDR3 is TGCGCCAGCAGCTTGGGGACTTCCCCCACCGGGGAGCTGTTTTTT. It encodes CASSLGTSPTGELFF. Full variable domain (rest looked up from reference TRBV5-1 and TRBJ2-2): KAGVTQTPRYLIKTRGQQVTLSCSPISGHRSVSWYQQTPGQGLQFLFEYFSETQRNKGNFPGRFSGRQFSNSRSEMNVSTLELGDSALYLCASSLGTSPTGELFFGEGSRLTVL.

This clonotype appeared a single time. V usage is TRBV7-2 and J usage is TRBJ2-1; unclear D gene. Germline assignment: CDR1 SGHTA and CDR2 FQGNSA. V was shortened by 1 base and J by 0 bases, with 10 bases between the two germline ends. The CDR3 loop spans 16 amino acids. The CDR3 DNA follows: TGTGCCAGCAGCTTAGGTCCAGACGGCTCCTACAATGAGCAGTTCTTC. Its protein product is CASSLGPDGSYNEQFF. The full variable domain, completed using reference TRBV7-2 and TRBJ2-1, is GAGVSQSPSNKVTEKGKDVELRCDPISGHTALYWYRQSLGQGLEFLIYFQGNSAPDKSGLPSDRFSAERTGGSVSTLTIQRTQQEDSAVYLCASSLGPDGSYNEQFFGPGTRLTVL.

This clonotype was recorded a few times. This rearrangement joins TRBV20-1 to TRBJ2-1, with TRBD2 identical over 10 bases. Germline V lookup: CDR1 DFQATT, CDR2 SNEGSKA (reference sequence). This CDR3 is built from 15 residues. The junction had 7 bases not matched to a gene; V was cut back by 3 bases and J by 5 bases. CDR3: CSASLGTSEDNEQFF. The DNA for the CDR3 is TGCAGTGCTAGCCTCGGGACTAGCGAAGACAATGAGCAGTTCTTC.

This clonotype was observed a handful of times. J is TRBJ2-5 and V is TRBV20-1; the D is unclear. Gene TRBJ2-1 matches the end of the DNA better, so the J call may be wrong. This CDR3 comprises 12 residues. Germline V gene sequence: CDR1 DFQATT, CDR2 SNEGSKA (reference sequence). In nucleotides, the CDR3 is TGCAGTGCTCCTCTCCCACACAATGAGCAGTTCTTC. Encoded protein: CSAPLPHNEQFF.

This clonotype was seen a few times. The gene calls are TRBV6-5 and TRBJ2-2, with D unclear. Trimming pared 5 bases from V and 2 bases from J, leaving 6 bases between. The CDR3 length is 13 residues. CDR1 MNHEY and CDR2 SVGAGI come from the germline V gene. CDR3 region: CASSTVNTGELFF. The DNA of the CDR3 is TGTGCCAGCAGTACGGTTAACACCGGGGAGCTGTTTTTT.

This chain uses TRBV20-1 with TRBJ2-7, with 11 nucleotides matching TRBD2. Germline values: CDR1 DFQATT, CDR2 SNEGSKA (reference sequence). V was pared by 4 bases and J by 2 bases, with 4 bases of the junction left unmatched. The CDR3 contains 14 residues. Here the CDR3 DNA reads TGCAGTGCTAAGGGACTAGCGGTTACCTACGAGCAGTACTTC. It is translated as CSAKGLAVTYEQYF.

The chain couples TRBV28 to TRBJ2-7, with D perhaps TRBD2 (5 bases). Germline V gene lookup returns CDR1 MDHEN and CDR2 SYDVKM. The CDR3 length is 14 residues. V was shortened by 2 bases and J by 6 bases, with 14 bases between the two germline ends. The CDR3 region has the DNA TGTGCCAGCAGTTTACGACTACCGCCCTGCGAGCAGTACTTC. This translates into CASSLRLPPCEQYF.

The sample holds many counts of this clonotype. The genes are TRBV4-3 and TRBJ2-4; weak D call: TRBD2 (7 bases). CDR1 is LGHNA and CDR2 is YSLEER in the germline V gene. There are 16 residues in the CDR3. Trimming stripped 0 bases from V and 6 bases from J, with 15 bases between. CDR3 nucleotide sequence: TGCGCCAGCAGCCAAGATGGCGGGGGCGTTGGAAACATTCAGTACTTC. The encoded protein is CASSQDGGGVGNIQYF.

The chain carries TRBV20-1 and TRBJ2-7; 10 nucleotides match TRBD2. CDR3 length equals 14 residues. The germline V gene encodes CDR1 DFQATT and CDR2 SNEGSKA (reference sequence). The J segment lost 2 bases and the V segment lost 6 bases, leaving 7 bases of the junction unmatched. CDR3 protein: CSADVSGRAYEQYF. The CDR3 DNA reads TGCAGTGCGGACGTGAGCGGGAGGGCCTACGAGCAGTACTTC.

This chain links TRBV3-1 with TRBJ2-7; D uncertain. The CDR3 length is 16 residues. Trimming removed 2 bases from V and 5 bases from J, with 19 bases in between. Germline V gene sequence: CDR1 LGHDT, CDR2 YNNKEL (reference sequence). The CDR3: CASSQSTTGLGDEQYF. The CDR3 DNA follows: TGTGCCAGCAGCCAAAGCACTACCGGTTTGGGCGACGAGCAGTACTTC.

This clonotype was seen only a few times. The CDR3 spells CSALSVSSGKNEQFF. CDR3 nucleotide sequence: TGCAGTGCTCTATCCGTTTCTAGCGGGAAAAATGAGCAGTTCTTC. The chain combines TRBV20-1 with TRBJ2-1; TRBD2 matches 9 bases. J was trimmed by 7 bases and V by 5 bases; bases with no gene match: 12. CDR1 and CDR2 (germline): DFQATT, SNEGSKA (reference sequence). The CDR3 is made up of 15 amino acids.

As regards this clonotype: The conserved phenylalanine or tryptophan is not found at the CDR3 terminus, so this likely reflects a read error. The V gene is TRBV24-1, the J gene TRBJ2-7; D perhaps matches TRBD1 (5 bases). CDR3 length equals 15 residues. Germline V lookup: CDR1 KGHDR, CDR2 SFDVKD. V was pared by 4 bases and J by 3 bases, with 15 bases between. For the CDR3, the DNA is TGTGCCACCAGTGAAACAACAGGACAATACTACGAGCAGTACCTC. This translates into CATSETTGQYYEQYL.

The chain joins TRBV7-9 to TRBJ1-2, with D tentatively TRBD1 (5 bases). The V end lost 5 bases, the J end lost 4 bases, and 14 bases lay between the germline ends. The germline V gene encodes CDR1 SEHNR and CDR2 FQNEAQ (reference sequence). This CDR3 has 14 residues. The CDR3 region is CASSPDSFGYGYTF. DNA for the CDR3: TGTGCCAGCAGCCCCGACAGCTTTGGCTATGGCTACACCTTC.

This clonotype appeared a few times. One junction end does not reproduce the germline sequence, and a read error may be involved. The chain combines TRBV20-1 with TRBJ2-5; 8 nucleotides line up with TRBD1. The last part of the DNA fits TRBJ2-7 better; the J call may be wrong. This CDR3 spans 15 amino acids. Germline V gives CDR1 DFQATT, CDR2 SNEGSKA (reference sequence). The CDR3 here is CSAGDRTGLSYEQYF. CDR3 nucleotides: TGCAGTGCTGGAGATCGGACAGGGTTGTCCTACGAGCAGTACTTC.

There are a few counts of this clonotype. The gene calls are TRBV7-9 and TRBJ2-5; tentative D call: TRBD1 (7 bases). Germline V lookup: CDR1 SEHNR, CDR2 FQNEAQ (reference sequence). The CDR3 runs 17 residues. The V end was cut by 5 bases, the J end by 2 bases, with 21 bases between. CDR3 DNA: TGTGCCAGCAGCCCGAGCCACAGGGGACTGTATCAAGAGACCCAGTACTTC. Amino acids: CASSPSHRGLYQETQYF.

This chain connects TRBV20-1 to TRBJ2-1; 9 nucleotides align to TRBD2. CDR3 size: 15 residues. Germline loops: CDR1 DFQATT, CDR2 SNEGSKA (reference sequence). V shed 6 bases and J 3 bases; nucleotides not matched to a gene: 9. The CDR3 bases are TGCAGTGCAAAGGAAAGCGGGAGGCGCTACAATGAGCAGTTCTTC. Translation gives CSAKESGRRYNEQFF.

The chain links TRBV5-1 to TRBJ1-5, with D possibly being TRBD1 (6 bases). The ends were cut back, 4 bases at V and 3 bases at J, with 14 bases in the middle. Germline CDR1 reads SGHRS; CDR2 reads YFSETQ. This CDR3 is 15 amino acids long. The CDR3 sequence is CASSLTGTINQPQHF. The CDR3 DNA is TGCGCCAGCAGCCTCACAGGGACGATCAATCAGCCCCAGCATTTT.

CDR3 sequence (DNA): TGTGCCACGGGACAGGGGGACGAGCAGTACTTC. This translates into CATGQGDEQYF. The chain employs TRBV24-1 and TRBJ2-7, with 11 bases that match TRBD1. In germline, CDR1 is KGHDR, CDR2 SFDVKD. With V trimmed by 10 bases and J by 5 bases, 0 bases remained unmatched. This CDR3 is built from 11 residues.

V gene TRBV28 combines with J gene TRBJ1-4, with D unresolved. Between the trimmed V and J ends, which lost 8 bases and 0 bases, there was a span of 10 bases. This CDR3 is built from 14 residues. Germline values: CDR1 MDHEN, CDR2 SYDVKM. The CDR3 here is CASGYSTTNEKLFF. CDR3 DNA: TGTGCCAGCGGCTACAGCACAACTAATGAAAAACTGTTTTTT.